The rows below give T cell receptor beta chains drawn from one sample of a study of Ad26.COV2.S vaccination and SARS-CoV-2 variants. Sequenced by immunoSEQ multiplex PCR; TCRdb stores in-frame clones only, minus some. The profile covers 360,000 or so clones, with approximately 90% appearing a single time and about 1.9% taken by the ten largest. The source material was peripheral blood, sampled in a trial of Ad26.COV2.S vaccine versus placebo. The receptors derive from a person aged 18-60 years who received the Ad26.COV2.S COVID-19 vaccine or a placebo. The CDR3 runs from the conserved cysteine through the conserved F or W. The D gene is left open where the match is weak. Size is omitted from some rows. Given values are once, few, many or a class for expanded clones.

TRBV27	TRBJ2-1	.	TRBD2	CASSLYAGAYNEQFF	TGTGCCAGCAGTTTATACGCGGGGGCCTACAATGAGCAGTTCTTC
TRBV6-5	TRBJ1-2	.	.	CASSWSYNYGYTF	TGTGCCAGCAGTTGGTCGTATAACTATGGCTACACCTTC
TRBV19	TRBJ1-1	.	.	CASSMSVNTEAFF	TGTGCCAGTAGTATGTCTGTGAACACTGAAGCTTTCTTT
TRBV14	TRBJ1-5	.	.	CASSQWDAERGDQPQHF	TGTGCCAGCAGCCAATGGGACGCCGAACGTGGGGATCAGCCCCAGCATTTT
TRBV28	TRBJ2-5	.	.	CASSPPQETQYF	TGTGCCAGCAGCCCTCCTCAAGAGACCCAGTACTTC
TRBV6-5	TRBJ2-1	.	.	CASTRQVGGEQFF	TGTGCCAGCACCCGACAGGTGGGGGGTGAGCAGTTCTTC
TRBV5-1	TRBJ2-7	.	TRBD2	CASSLGAGGISYEQYF	TGCGCCAGCAGCTTGGGAGCGGGAGGGATTAGCTACGAGCAGTACTTC
TRBV11-3	TRBJ2-7	.	TRBD2	CASSFGRASLAETEQYF	TGTGCCAGCAGCTTCGGTAGGGCCTCACTAGCGGAAACCGAGCAGTACTTC
TRBV10-3	TRBJ2-1	.	TRBD2	CAISGAGGVNEQFF	TGTGCCATCAGTGGGGCGGGAGGGGTCAATGAGCAGTTCTTC
TRBV11-2	TRBJ1-1	.	TRBD1	CASSQTGITEAFF	TGTGCCAGCAGCCAGACAGGGATCACTGAAGCTTTCTTT
TRBV9	TRBJ1-1	.	.	CASSVREGPSTEAFF	TGTGCCAGCAGCGTAAGAGAGGGCCCGAGCACTGAAGCTTTCTTT
TRBV10-3	TRBJ2-3	.	.	CAISERTDTQYF	TGTGCCATCAGTGAGCGGACAGATACGCAGTATTTT
TRBV9	TRBJ1-1	.	.	CASSVAGAGEAFF	TGTGCCAGCAGCGTAGCAGGGGCCGGTGAAGCTTTCTTT
TRBV29-1	TRBJ1-2	few	.	CSVRTPYGYTF	TGCAGCGTCCGGACTCCTTATGGCTACACCTTC
TRBV10-2	TRBJ1-1	.	.	CASSAGPANTEAFF	TGCGCCAGCAGTGCTGGACCGGCGAACACTGAAGCTTTCTTT
TRBV5-5	TRBJ2-4	.	TRBD2	CASSLGGLAGRIQYF	TGTGCCAGCAGCTTGGGAGGACTAGCGGGACGAATTCAGTACTTC
TRBV5-1	TRBJ2-2	.	TRBD1	CASSLVGQDNGELFF	TGCGCCAGCAGCTTGGTGGGACAGGATAACGGGGAGCTGTTTTTT
TRBV7-3	TRBJ2-3	.	.	CASSPSTDTQYF	TGTGCCAGCAGCCCTAGCACAGATACGCAGTATTTT
TRBV9	TRBJ2-1	.	TRBD2	CASSVAASGRYNEQFF	TGTGCCAGCAGCGTAGCGGCTAGCGGGAGGTATAATGAGCAGTTCTTC
TRBV9	TRBJ2-1	.	TRBD2	CASSAGLAGGYNEQFF	TGTGCCAGCAGCGCCGGACTAGCGGGAGGGTACAATGAGCAGTTCTTC
TRBV9	TRBJ2-7	.	.	CASSVGGRTYEQYF	TGTGCCAGCAGCGTAGGGGGCAGGACCTACGAGCAGTACTTC
TRBV2	TRBJ1-1	once	.	CASNTGGTEAFF	TGTGCCAGCAATACAGGTGGAACTGAAGCTTTCTTT
TRBV11-3	TRBJ2-1	.	.	CASSLIGSGYNEQFF	TGTGCCAGCAGCTTAATTGGTAGCGGTTACAATGAGCAGTTCTTC
TRBV5-1	TRBJ1-3	.	.	CASSFNKDTIYF	TGCGCCAGCAGCTTCAATAAGGACACCATATATTTT
TRBV30	TRBJ1-5	.	TRBD1	CAWSTGQEQPQHF	TGTGCCTGGAGTACCGGACAGGAACAGCCCCAGCATTTT
TRBV11-3	TRBJ2-1	.	TRBD1	CASSLEKWGQDYNEQFF	TGTGCCAGCAGCTTAGAGAAGTGGGGACAGGACTACAATGAGCAGTTCTTC
TRBV28	TRBJ1-1	.	TRBD1	CASSSPGQGAREAFF	TGTGCCAGCAGTTCGCCGGGACAGGGGGCACGTGAAGCTTTCTTT
TRBV2	TRBJ2-2	.	TRBD2	CASWGSGRVGGELFF	TGTGCCAGCTGGGGGAGCGGGAGAGTAGGCGGGGAGCTGTTTTTT
TRBV19	TRBJ1-1	.	.	CASSIARVIGTEAFF	TGTGCCAGTAGTATAGCAAGGGTAATCGGCACTGAAGCTTTCTTT
TRBV28	TRBJ1-5	few	.	CASSRGPRQPQHF	TGTGCCAGCAGTAGGGGCCCCAGGCAGCCCCAGCATTTT
TRBV5-4	TRBJ2-5	.	.	CASSPGRDRIRETQYF	TGTGCCAGCAGCCCCGGACGGGACCGTATCAGGGAGACCCAGTACTTC
TRBV5-4	TRBJ1-1	.	.	CASSLGANTEAFF	TGTGCCAGCAGCTTGGGAGCGAACACTGAAGCTTTCTTT
TRBV6-1	TRBJ2-5	.	.	CASSEIGTGETQYF	TGTGCCAGCAGTGAGATCGGGACCGGAGAGACCCAGTACTTC
TRBV12-2	TRBJ1-2	.	.	CASRLPGQPMDYGYTF	TGTGCAAGTCGCTTACCGGGACAGCCCATGGACTATGGCTACACCTTC
TRBV2	TRBJ2-5	.	TRBD2	CASSQSGRWQETQYF	TGTGCCAGCAGTCAAAGCGGGAGGTGGCAAGAGACCCAGTACTTC
TRBV5-6	TRBJ1-1	.	.	CASSRYRVEDTEAFF	TGTGCCAGCAGCCGATACAGGGTAGAGGACACTGAAGCTTTCTTT
TRBV25-1	TRBJ2-1	.	TRBD2	CASSALAGDYNEQFF	TGTGCCAGCAGTGCGCTAGCGGGAGACTACAATGAGCAGTTCTTC
TRBV4-2	TRBJ1-2	few	TRBD1	CASSPGQGPTMDGYTF	TGTGCCAGCAGCCCGGGACAGGGGCCTACAATGGATGGCTACACCTTC
TRBV5-5	TRBJ1-6	.	.	CASSNDRGWNSPLHF	TGTGCCAGCAGCAACGACAGAGGGTGGAATTCACCCCTCCACTTT
TRBV5-1	TRBJ2-5	once	.	CASSLMGETQYF	TGCGCCAGCAGCTTGATGGGAGAGACCCAGTACTTC
TRBV10-3	TRBJ1-5	.	.	CAISAVPQSNGNQPQHF	TGTGCCATCAGTGCCGTCCCGCAGAGTAATGGCAATCAGCCCCAGCATTTT
TRBV10-3	TRBJ1-5	few	TRBD1	CAIMQGANQPQHF	TGTGCCATCATGCAGGGGGCAAATCAGCCCCAGCATTTT
TRBV5-5	TRBJ2-7	few	.	CASSFGRRYEQYF	TGTGCCAGCAGCTTCGGCAGACGGTACGAGCAGTACTTC
TRBV2	TRBJ2-6	.	TRBD1	CASNRDRVYGANVLTF	TGTGCCAGCAACCGGGACAGGGTATATGGGGCCAACGTCCTGACTTTC
TRBV7-6	TRBJ2-7	.	TRBD2	CASSLLAGAQEQYF	TGTGCCAGCAGCCTCCTAGCGGGAGCTCAAGAGCAGTACTTC
TRBV7-9	TRBJ1-3	.	.	CASSRFITGISGNTIYF	TGTGCCAGCAGCCGCTTTATAACAGGGATCTCTGGAAACACCATATATTTT
TRBV30	TRBJ2-5	once	TRBD1	CAWSIGQGVGETQYF	TGTGCCTGGAGTATAGGACAGGGGGTGGGGGAGACCCAGTACTTC